The present entry profiles one T cell receptor (beta chain) with its context. Its antigen remains unidentified. Assay: immunoSEQ multiplex PCR; the TCRdb copy retains only in-frame clones and omits some. Among around 47,000 clones listed, roughly 80% were seen once. The data belong to a study of OX40 agonist ivuxolimab in advanced cancers. Study observations and caveats: Compared with CD4+, CD8+ T cells on average had more expanded clones.

The receptor comes from an adult with an advanced solid tumor such as melanoma, head and neck, liver or kidney cancer. The input for sequencing was CD4+ or CD8+ T cells sorted from blood, taken in a trial of the OX40 agonist ivuxolimab.

CDR3 nucleotide sequence: TGTGCCATCAGTGCAGGGGACACAGATACGCAGTATTTT. Protein: CAISAGDTDTQYF. This rearrangement joins TRBV10-3 to TRBJ2-3; D possibly corresponds to TRBD1 (6 bases). Germline assignment: CDR1 ENHRY and CDR2 SYGVKD. This CDR3 is built from 13 residues. V lost 4 bases and J lost 2, with 7 bases in between.